What follows is one T cell receptor (beta chain) and its context. The authors' processing: Quantification of nucleated cells was approximated via reference gene primer amplification. This table comes from immunoSEQ multiplex PCR, and its TCRdb copy is limited to in-frame clones, with some not included. V, J and clone size were drawn from that table, and D and trimming were deduced from the DNA. The sample holds around 72,000 clones, approximately 82% seen once. This record belongs to a study of blood T cell repertoires in COVID-19. The receptor comes from a woman of 80 years or more with acute or convalescent COVID-19. Sequencing used peripheral blood.

CDR3 loop: CASSGRGYTEAFF. In DNA, the CDR3 is TGTGCCAGTAGTGGCAGGGGTTACACTGAAGCTTTCTTT. This chain links TRBV19 with TRBJ1-1; a weak D match, TRBD1 (6 bases). Trimming took 5 bases from V and 3 from J, leaving 10 bases between them. Germline CDR1 LNHDA, CDR2 SQIVND (reference sequence). The CDR3 consists of 13 residues.